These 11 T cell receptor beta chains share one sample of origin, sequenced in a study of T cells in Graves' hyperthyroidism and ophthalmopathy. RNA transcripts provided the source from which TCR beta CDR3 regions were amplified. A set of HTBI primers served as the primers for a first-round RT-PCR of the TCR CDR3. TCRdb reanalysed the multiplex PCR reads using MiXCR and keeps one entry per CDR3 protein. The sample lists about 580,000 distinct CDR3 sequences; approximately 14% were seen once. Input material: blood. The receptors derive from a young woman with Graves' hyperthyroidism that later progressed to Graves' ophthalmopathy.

The CDR3 DNA sequence: TGCAGTGCTAGTGGACAGGGGGTCACTGAAGCTTTCTTT. It encodes CSASGQGVTEAFF. The genes are TRBV20-1 and TRBJ1-1; 10 bases line up with TRBD1. The V gene's germline CDR1 is DFQATT and CDR2 SNEGSKA (reference sequence). The CDR3 consists of 13 residues. The trim removed 3 bases at V and 4 bases at J, leaving 2 bases unmatched.

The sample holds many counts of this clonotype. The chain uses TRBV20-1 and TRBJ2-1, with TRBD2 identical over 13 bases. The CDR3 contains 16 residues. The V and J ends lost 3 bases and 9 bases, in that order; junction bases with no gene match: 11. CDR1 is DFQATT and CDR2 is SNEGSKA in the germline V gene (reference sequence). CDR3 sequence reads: CSARPPGLAGQGEQFF. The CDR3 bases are TGCAGTGCTAGGCCTCCGGGACTAGCGGGGCAGGGTGAGCAGTTCTTC.

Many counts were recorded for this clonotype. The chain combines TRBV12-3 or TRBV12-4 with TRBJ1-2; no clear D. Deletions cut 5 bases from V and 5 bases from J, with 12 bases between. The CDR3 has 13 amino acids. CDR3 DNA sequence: TGTGCCAGCAGTCCCGAAGCTTGGTATGGCTACACCTTC. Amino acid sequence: CASSPEAWYGYTF.

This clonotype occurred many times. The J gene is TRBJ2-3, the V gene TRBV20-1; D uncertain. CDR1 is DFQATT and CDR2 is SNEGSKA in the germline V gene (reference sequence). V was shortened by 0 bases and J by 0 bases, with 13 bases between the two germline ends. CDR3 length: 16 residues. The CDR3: CSARDRKRPSTDTQYF. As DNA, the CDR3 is TGCAGTGCTAGAGATAGAAAGCGCCCTAGCACAGATACGCAGTATTTT.

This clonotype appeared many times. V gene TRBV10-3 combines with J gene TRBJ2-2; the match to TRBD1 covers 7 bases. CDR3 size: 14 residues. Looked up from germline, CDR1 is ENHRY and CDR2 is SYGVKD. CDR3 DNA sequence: TGTGCTGCTCGGACAGGCGCGAACACCGGGGAGCTGTTTTTT. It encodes CAARTGANTGELFF.

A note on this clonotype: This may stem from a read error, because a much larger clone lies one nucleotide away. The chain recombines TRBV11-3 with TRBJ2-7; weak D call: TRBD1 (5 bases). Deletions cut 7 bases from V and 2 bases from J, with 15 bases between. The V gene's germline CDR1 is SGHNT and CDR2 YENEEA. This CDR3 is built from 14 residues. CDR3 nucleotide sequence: TGTGCCAGCACCCCCGGACAACACCCCTACGAGCAGTACTTC. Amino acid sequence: CASTPGQHPYEQYF. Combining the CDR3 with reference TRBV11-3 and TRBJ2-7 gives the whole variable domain EAGVVQSPRYKIIEKKQPVAFWCNPISGHNTLYWYLQNLGQGPELLIRYENEEAVDDSQLPKDRFSAERLKGVDSTLKIQPAELGDSAVYLCASTPGQHPYEQYFGPGTRLTVT.

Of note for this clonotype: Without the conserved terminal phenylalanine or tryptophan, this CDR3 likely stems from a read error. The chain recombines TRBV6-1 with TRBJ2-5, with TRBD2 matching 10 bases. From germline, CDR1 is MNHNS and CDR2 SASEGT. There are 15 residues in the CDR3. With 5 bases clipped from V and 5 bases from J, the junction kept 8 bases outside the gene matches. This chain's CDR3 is CASSSNIAGGETQYL. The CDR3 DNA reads TGTGCCAGCAGTTCGAATATAGCGGGAGGCGAGACCCAGTACCTC.

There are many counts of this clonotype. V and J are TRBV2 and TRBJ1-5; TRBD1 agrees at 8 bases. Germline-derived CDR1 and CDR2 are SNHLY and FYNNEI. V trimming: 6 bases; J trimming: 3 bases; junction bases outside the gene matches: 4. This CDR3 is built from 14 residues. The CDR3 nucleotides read TGTGCCAGCAGGGGACAGGCTCACAATCAGCCCCAGCATTTT. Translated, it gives CASRGQAHNQPQHF.

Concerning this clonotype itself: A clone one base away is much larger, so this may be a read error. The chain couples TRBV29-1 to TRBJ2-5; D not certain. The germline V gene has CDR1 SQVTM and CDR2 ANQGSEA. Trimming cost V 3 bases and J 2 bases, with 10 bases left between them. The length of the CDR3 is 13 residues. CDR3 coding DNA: TGCAGCGTTGAGGTGGGAAGTCAAGAGACCCAGTACTTC. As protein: CSVEVGSQETQYF.

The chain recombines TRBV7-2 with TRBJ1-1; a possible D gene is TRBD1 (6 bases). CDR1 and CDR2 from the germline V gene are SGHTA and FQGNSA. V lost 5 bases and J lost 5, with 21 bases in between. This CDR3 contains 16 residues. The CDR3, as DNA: TGTGCCAGCAGCCACACCCCTCCCAGAGGGGGAACTGAAGCTTTCTTT. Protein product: CASSHTPPRGGTEAFF.

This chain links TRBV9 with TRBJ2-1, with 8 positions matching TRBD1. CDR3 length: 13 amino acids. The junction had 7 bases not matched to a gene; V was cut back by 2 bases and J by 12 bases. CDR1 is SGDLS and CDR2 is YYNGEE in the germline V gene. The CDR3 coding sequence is TGTGCCAGCAGCGTGAGGGGGGACAGGCCGCAGTTCTTC. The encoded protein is CASSVRGDRPQFF.